This record looks at one T cell receptor (beta chain) sequence and its context. Distinct nucleotide sequences in the sample also encode this CDR3. In germline, CDR1 is ENHRY, CDR2 SYGVKD. The ends lost 0 bases at V and 3 bases at J; junction bases unmatched: 0. CDR3 size: 15 residues. The data derive from a study of blood T cell repertoires in COVID-19. About the study: The United States, Italy and Spain provided the acute and convalescent COVID-19 samples. Nucleic acid was either cDNA or gDNA, and it came from T cells, B-cell-depleted T cells, or PBMCs.

Seattle patients were enrolled while actively infected and followed longitudinally. Per the study methods: The authors estimated nucleated cell counts from reference gene primer amplification. This table comes from immunoSEQ multiplex PCR, and its TCRdb copy is limited to in-frame clones, with some not included. V, J and clone size were drawn from that table, and D and trimming were deduced from the DNA. The table shows roughly 170,000 clones, with more than 75% occurring only once. The gene calls are TRBV10-3 and TRBJ2-3, with 10 bases that match TRBD1. This TCR came from a woman between 50 and 59 years old with COVID-19, enrolled during active disease. The source material was peripheral blood. DNA for the CDR3: TGTGCCATCAGTGAGTCGGGACAGGGGACAGATACGCAGTATTTT. It codes for CAISESGQGTDTQYF.